Below are 10 T cell receptor beta chains sequenced from a single sample in a study of STAT5B mutations in CD4+ large granular lymphocyte leukemia. Sequenced by immunoSEQ multiplex PCR; TCRdb stores in-frame clones only, minus some. This sample has tens of thousands of clones; 70% to 85% occur once, and the top ten carry about 6%. The sequencing sample was made of CD4+ T cells from blood buffy coats. The origin of the receptors is a human donor in good health.

The V gene is TRBV12-5, the J gene TRBJ1-5; the D is unclear. V was clipped by 4 bases and J by 10 bases, with 8 bases between them. The CDR3 is made up of 11 amino acids. The germline gives CDR1 LGHNT, CDR2 FRNRAP. DNA for the CDR3: TGTGCTAGTGGTTCCCACAACCCCCAGCATTTT. It codes for CASGSHNPQHF.

The genes are TRBV6-6 and TRBJ1-4; D remains ambiguous. Germline V gene data show CDR1 as MNHNY and CDR2 as SVGAGI (reference sequence). Trimming removed 2 bases at V and 5 bases at J, with 12 bases between. There are 15 residues in the CDR3. This CDR3 reads CASSYRPLVNEKLFF. Here the CDR3 DNA reads TGTGCCAGCAGTTACCGGCCCCTGGTCAATGAAAAACTGTTTTTT.

V is TRBV27 and J is TRBJ2-4, with no clear D. CDR1 and CDR2 (germline): MNHEY, SMNVEV (reference sequence). Trimming removed 5 bases at V and 2 bases at J, with 13 bases between. CDR3 length: 15 amino acids. The CDR3 nucleotides read TGTGCCAGCAGTGTAAGCAGGTCAACCAAAAACATTCAGTACTTC. This encodes CASSVSRSTKNIQYF.

V and J are TRBV5-8 and TRBJ1-3; TRBD1 is a possible D gene (6 bases). The V end lost 1 base, the J end lost 0 bases, and 14 bases lay between the germline ends. This CDR3 has 17 residues. The germline V gene encodes CDR1 SGHTS and CDR2 YDEGEE. The CDR3 bases are TGTGCCAGCAGCTTGTTAACAGGGATTAGCTCTGGAAACACCATATATTTT. It is translated as CASSLLTGISSGNTIYF. The variable domain in full, completed from reference TRBV5-8 and TRBJ1-3, reads EAGVTQSPTHLIKTRGQQATLRCSPISGHTSVYWYQQALGLGLQFLLWYDEGEERNRGNFPPRFSGRQFPNYSSELNVNALELEDSALYLCASSLLTGISSGNTIYFGEGSWLTVV.

The J gene is TRBJ1-2, the V gene TRBV5-1; a possible D gene is TRBD1 (6 bases). Trimming removed 4 bases from V and 4 bases from J, with 17 bases in between. Germline lookup yields CDR1 SGHRS and CDR2 YFSETQ. The CDR3 runs to 15 residues. CDR3 in DNA: TGCGCCAGCAGCCCGGGACAACGGGGGCTCTATGGCTACACCTTC. It codes for CASSPGQRGLYGYTF.

The chain has TRBV7-2 and TRBJ2-3, with no clear D. Trimming left V 1 base short and J 2 bases short, with 4 bases between. Germline V gene sequence: CDR1 SGHTA, CDR2 FQGNSA. CDR3 length: 13 residues. The CDR3 DNA reads as TGTGCCAGCAGCTTAGTCAACACAGATACGCAGTATTTT. This translates into CASSLVNTDTQYF.

The chain couples TRBV29-1 to TRBJ1-3; weak D call: TRBD1 (5 bases). The CDR3 totals 14 residues. Trimming cost V 4 bases and J 0 bases, with 10 bases left between them. CDR1 and CDR2 (germline): SQVTM, ANQGSEA. For the CDR3, the DNA is TGCAGCGTTGTTGGGGGGTACTCTGGAAACACCATATATTTT. Translation: CSVVGGYSGNTIYF.

The chain carries TRBV7-2 and TRBJ2-1; 14 bases fit TRBD2. After removal of 5 bases from V and 4 bases from J, the junction contained 10 bases not matched to a gene. The CDR3 runs 18 residues. CDR1 and CDR2 from the germline V gene are SGHTA and FQGNSA. The DNA for the CDR3 is TGTGCCAGCAGCCCCCGTGGACTAGCGGGGGGAAATTACAATGAGCAGTTCTTC. It encodes CASSPRGLAGGNYNEQFF.

The chain combines TRBV6-4 with TRBJ2-7, with 9 bases identical to TRBD1. This CDR3 is 15 amino acids long. J gave up 0 bases and V 4 bases, and 4 bases lay outside the gene matches. Germline V gene data show CDR1 as MRHNA and CDR2 as SNTAGT. Here the CDR3 DNA reads TGTGCCAGCAGTGCCGGGACAGGGTCCTCCTACGAGCAGTACTTC. Its protein is CASSAGTGSSYEQYF.

V gene TRBV9 combines with J gene TRBJ2-1; D could derive from TRBD1 or TRBD2 (6 bases each). This CDR3 contains 15 residues. Trimming removed 2 bases at V and 4 bases at J, with 13 bases between. The germline CDR1 and CDR2 sequences are SGDLS and YYNGEE. CDR3 nucleotides: TGTGCCAGCAGCGTCTCACGGGGGCCTTACAATGAGCAGTTCTTC. This codes for CASSVSRGPYNEQFF.